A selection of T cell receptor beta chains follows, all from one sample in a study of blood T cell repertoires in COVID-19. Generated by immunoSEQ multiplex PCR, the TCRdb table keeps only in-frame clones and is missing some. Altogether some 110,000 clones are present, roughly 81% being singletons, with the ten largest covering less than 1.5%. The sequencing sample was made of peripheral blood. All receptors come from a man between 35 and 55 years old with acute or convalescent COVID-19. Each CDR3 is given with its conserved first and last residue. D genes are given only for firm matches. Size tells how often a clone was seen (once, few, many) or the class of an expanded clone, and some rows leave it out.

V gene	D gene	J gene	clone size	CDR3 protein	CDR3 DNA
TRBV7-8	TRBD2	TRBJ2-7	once	CASSFGTSGSYEQYF	TGTGCCAGCAGCTTCGGGACTAGCGGGAGTTACGAGCAGTACTTC
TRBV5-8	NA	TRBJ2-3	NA	CASSLTGLDTQYF	TGTGCCAGCAGCTTGACAGGGTTGGATACGCAGTATTTT
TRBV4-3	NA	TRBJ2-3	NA	CASSQGHRDTDTQYF	TGCGCCAGCAGCCAAGGACACAGGGATACAGATACGCAGTATTTT
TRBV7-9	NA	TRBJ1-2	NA	CASSLASFYGYTF	TGTGCCAGCAGCTTAGCTTCATTCTATGGCTACACCTTC
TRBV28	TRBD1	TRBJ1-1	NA	CASHLATGGSTEAFF	TGTGCCAGCCACCTTGCGACAGGGGGGAGCACTGAAGCTTTCTTT
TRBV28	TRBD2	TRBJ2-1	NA	CASRSPLAGGREQFF	TGTGCCAGCAGATCCCCTCTAGCGGGAGGCAGGGAGCAGTTCTTC
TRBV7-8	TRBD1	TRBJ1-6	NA	CASSPRTGRNSPLHF	TGTGCCAGCAGCCCCCGGACAGGGAGGAATTCACCCCTCCACTTT
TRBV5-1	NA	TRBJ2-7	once	CASSPTGIYEQYF	TGCGCCAGCAGCCCAACAGGGATCTACGAGCAGTACTTC
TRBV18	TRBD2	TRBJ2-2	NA	CASSPPGLAGGVTGELFF	TGTGCCAGCTCACCACCGGGACTAGCGGGAGGAGTAACCGGGGAGCTGTTTTTT
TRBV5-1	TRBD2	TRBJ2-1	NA	CASSSLAGGPNNEQFF	TGCGCCAGCAGCTCCCTAGCGGGAGGCCCCAACAATGAGCAGTTCTTC
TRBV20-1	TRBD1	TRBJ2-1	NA	CSASTPLQGGEQFF	TGCAGTGCTAGTACCCCCCTACAGGGGGGTGAGCAGTTCTTC
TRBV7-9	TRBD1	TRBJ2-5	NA	CASSLGQGAILETQYF	TGTGCCAGCAGCTTAGGCCAGGGGGCAATTTTAGAGACCCAGTACTTC
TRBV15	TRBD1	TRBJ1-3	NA	CATSRNPWGQPAQSGNTIYF	TGTGCCACCAGCAGAAACCCATGGGGACAGCCGGCCCAGTCTGGAAACACCATATATTTT
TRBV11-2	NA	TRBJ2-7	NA	CASSFPAGFGEQYF	TGTGCCAGCAGCTTCCCCGCGGGGTTTGGCGAGCAGTACTTC
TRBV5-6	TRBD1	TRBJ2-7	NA	CASSLRQGNYEQYF	TGTGCCAGCAGCCTCCGACAGGGGAATTACGAGCAGTACTTC
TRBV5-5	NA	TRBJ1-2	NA	CASSFGGENYGYTF	TGTGCCAGCAGCTTCGGGGGAGAGAACTATGGCTACACCTTC
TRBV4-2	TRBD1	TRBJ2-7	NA	CASSQVGTASYEQYF	TGTGCCAGCAGCCAAGTTGGGACAGCCTCCTACGAGCAGTACTTC
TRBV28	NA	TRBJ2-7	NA	CASSLRGYEQYF	TGTGCCAGCAGTTTAAGGGGATACGAGCAGTACTTC
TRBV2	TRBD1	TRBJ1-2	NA	CAGSRGKDYGYTF	TGTGCCGGAAGCAGGGGGAAAGACTATGGCTACACCTTC
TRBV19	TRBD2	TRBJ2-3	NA	CASRSSGRADTQYF	TGTGCCAGTAGATCTAGCGGGAGGGCAGATACGCAGTATTTT
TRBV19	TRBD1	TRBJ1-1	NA	CASRAGDRVNTEAFF	TGTGCCAGTAGAGCCGGGGACAGGGTGAACACTGAAGCTTTCTTT
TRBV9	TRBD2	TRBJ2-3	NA	CASSVGGSGGTDTQYF	TGTGCCAGCAGCGTAGGGGGTAGCGGGGGCACAGATACGCAGTATTTT
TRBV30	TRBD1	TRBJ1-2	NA	CAWTQGARGYTF	TGTGCCTGGACCCAGGGGGCGCGCGGCTACACCTTC
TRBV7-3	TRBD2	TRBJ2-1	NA	CASSLAGLAGGYEQFF	TGTGCCAGCAGCCTAGCGGGGCTAGCGGGAGGCTACGAGCAGTTCTTC
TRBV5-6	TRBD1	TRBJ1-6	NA	CASSLRQGNPPLHF	TGTGCCAGCAGCTTACGACAGGGAAACCCACCCCTCCACTTT
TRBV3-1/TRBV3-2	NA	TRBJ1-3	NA	CASSQGRTVGNTIYF	TGTGCCAGCAGCCAAGGGAGAACCGTTGGAAACACCATATATTTT
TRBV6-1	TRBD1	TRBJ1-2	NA	CASSDLTGGNYGYTF	TGTGCCAGCAGTGACCTGACAGGGGGCAACTATGGCTACACCTTC
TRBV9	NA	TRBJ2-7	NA	CASSPVRGSYEQYF	TGTGCCAGCAGCCCGGTTAGGGGCTCCTACGAGCAGTACTTC
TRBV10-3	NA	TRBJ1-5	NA	CAISEGPGGNQPQHF	TGTGCCATCAGTGAGGGCCCAGGAGGGAATCAGCCCCAGCATTTT
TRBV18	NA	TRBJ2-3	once	CASSPSSPADTQYF	TGTGCCAGCTCACCATCAAGCCCCGCAGATACGCAGTATTTT
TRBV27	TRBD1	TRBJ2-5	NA	CASRKTGGETQYF	TGTGCCAGCAGGAAGACAGGGGGAGAGACCCAGTACTTC
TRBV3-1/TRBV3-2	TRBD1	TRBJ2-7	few	CASSLQGAREQYF	TGTGCCAGCAGCCTACAGGGGGCGCGGGAGCAGTACTTC
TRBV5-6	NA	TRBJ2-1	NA	CASSDGPGFYNEQFF	TGTGCCAGCAGCGACGGTCCAGGCTTCTACAATGAGCAGTTCTTC
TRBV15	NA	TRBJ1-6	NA	CATSRDLLRYSPLHF	TGTGCCACCAGCAGAGATTTATTGAGGTATTCACCCCTCCACTTT
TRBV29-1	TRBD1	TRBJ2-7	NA	CSVEEGDRATYEQYF	TGCAGCGTTGAAGAGGGGGACAGGGCAACCTACGAGCAGTACTTC
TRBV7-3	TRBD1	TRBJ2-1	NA	CASSLIPGQARYNEQFF	TGTGCCAGCAGCTTAATACCGGGACAGGCGCGGTACAATGAGCAGTTCTTC
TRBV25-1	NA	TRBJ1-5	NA	CASSEYGVRPQHF	TGTGCCAGCAGTGAATATGGAGTTCGGCCCCAGCATTTT